This TCR beta chain is drawn from a study of T cells in localized non-small cell lung cancer (dated by TCRdb to 2020 to 2022). General notes on the study: The study analyzed T cell repertoires of hundreds of early-stage NSCLC patients, comparing tumors and uninvolved tumor-adjacent lungs. The cohort comprised under 250 treatment-naïve NSCLC patients with resected, localized lung tumors. A mean age of around 66 years was recorded for the NSCLC patients, of whom more than 120 were male and 107 were female.

The immunoSEQ Assay was used to sequence TCR beta CDR3 regions from DNA. The study's processing was this. T cell density was computed as TCR beta template counts normalized to usable DNA estimated by amplifying housekeeping genes. The preseqR package was used to estimate richness by extrapolating to 400,000 templates for PBMC samples and to 120,000 templates for tissue samples. Clonality was defined by subtracting Pielou's evenness from one. Tissue-enriched TCRs were identified by differential abundance testing using productive amino-acid clonotypes, minimum total count 5 and alpha 0.1. Repertoire overlap between compartments was quantified with the Jaccard Index and Morisita Overlap Index. GLIPH grouped TCR beta CDR3s together with public tetramer-defined viral CDR3s, and a viral motif had to include at least three viral sequences and also show V-gene enrichment. As stored in TCRdb, this immuneACCESS dataset retains in-frame rearrangements with V and J assigned. A fraction of the clones does not appear; measured against another copy, unresolved V genes explain less than half of the discrepancy, and the remainder lacks a known reason. V, J and clone size are taken as reported in that table, and D and trimming were inferred from the DNA itself. Across this sample there are fewer than 100,000 clones, with approximately 86% seen only once. The biggest ten clones account for over 12% of the sample.

At diagnosis, peripheral blood, uninvolved tumor-adjacent lung and tumor were collected and stored as a combination of fresh-frozen and FFPE material. For TCR repertoire profiling, blood samples were analyzed in the form of peripheral blood mononuclear cells. On this clone: The specificity of this receptor is unknown. Base qualities are not recorded, but no much larger clone differs from it by a single base.

Taken from cysteine to phenylalanine, the CDR3 has 12 residues. The DNA shown is the 36-base CDR3, in frame from base 1. From the germline V gene (reference sequence), CDR1 is LNHDA and CDR2 is SQIVND. The V and J ends are trimmed by 3 bases and 3 bases, leaving 6 bases between them. What the research found in general, with its limitations: Because the study design was exploratory, TCR variables were selected using unadjusted p-values without false-discovery rate correction. Longer overall survival was associated with higher T cell density in blood, whereas shorter survival was associated with higher clonality in adjacent lung. A median of 57 of the top 100 tumor clones were detected in paired uninvolved adjacent lung, and 28 of these tumor clones were also found among the top 100 clones of the paired uninvolved adjacent lung. Because multi-region tumor sequencing was not done, intratumor heterogeneity could not be ruled out. Uninvolved tumor-adjacent lung showed the highest T cell clonality, higher than tumor, which suggests more focused antigenic responses in the adjacent lung.

The TCR originated in a man aged 35 to 69 with stage I squamous cell lung carcinoma. Sequencing was performed on peripheral blood, taken before any cancer treatment. This chain is built from TRBV19 and TRBJ2-7; a tentative D call is TRBD2 (5 bases match). The CDR3 sequence is CASSIRGYEQYF. The DNA sequence is given as TGTGCCAGTAGTATTCGGGGCTACGAGCAGTACTTC.